This T cell receptor beta chain was recovered during a study of shared clonotypes between healthy human individuals. Whole-study results and caveats: Specimens sampled were limited to blood, with tissue repertoires likely differing.

About this clone: Its antigen remains unidentified.

With 2 bases clipped from V and 7 bases from J, the junction kept 5 bases outside the gene matches. The germline CDR1 and CDR2 sequences are SGHRS and YFSETQ. The CDR3 contains 13 residues. Using immunoSEQ multiplex PCR, the repertoire was profiled, and TCRdb retains in-frame clones only, with some absent. The sample contains roughly 2.2 million clones, about 90% of which appear only once. This receptor was obtained from a man younger than 35 in good health. Some clones in this sample may be carry-over from other donors' samples. The source material was naive CD4+ T cells from PBMCs. Subset: CD45RA+ positively selected. The V and J genes are TRBV5-1 and TRBJ1-2, with TRBD1 matching 7 bases. CDR3 residues: CASSFTGDGGYTF. DNA of the CDR3: TGCGCCAGCAGCTTCACAGGGGACGGTGGCTACACCTTC.